Below, 8 T cell receptor beta chains from the same sample are listed, as sequenced in a study of cytomegalovirus exposure and HLA in healthy donors. The PCR had 60 Vbeta and 13 Jbeta primers. Clones were read by immunoSEQ multiplex PCR, and TCRdb kept only the in-frame ones, dropping some. Of around 150,000 clones listed, approximately 80% were seen once; the top ten hold 3.5% to 5%. The sequenced sample was PBMCs. The source of these receptors is a man in his forties in good health and CMV-seronegative.

The V gene is TRBV7-9, the J gene TRBJ2-7, with 9 bases fitting TRBD1. The CDR3 runs to 16 residues. Germline V lookup: CDR1 SEHNR, CDR2 FQNEAQ (reference sequence). J gave up 2 bases and V 0 bases, and 5 bases lay outside the gene matches. CDR3 DNA sequence: TGTGCCAGCAGCTTAGCCGGGACAGGGAACCCCTACGAGCAGTACTTC. Translated: CASSLAGTGNPYEQYF.

The chain couples TRBV11-3 to TRBJ2-5, with D unclear. V gave up 1 base and J gave up 2 bases, with 5 bases separating them. Germline V lookup: CDR1 SGHNT, CDR2 YENEEA. The CDR3 covers 13 residues. DNA for the CDR3: TGTGCCAGCAGCTTAGCCTCGCAAGAGACCCAGTACTTC. This gives the protein CASSLASQETQYF.

This clone has more than one count but fewer than ten. V gene TRBV4-3 combines with J gene TRBJ2-3; 9 bases map to TRBD2. The germline V gene encodes CDR1 LGHNA and CDR2 YSLEER. Trimming at V came to 0 bases and at J to 5 bases, leaving 9 bases not matched to a gene. The CDR3 runs to 17 residues. The CDR3 sequence: CASSQDRVAGGIDTQYF. As DNA, the CDR3 is TGCGCCAGCAGCCAAGACCGAGTGGCGGGGGGGATAGATACGCAGTATTTT.

This clone appeared a single time. The J gene is TRBJ1-5, the V gene TRBV5-1; D not resolved. The CDR3 is 14 amino acids. V lost 3 bases and J 7 bases, leaving 14 bases between the germline ends. The germline CDR1 and CDR2 sequences are SGHRS and YFSETQ. CDR3 DNA sequence: TGCGCCAGCAGCTGGGGAGGAGGGAGCCAGCCCCAGCATTTT. Translation gives CASSWGGGSQPQHF.

This sequence joins TRBV19 and TRBJ2-2; 7 bases are a match to TRBD1. Looked up from germline, CDR1 is LNHDA and CDR2 is SQIVND (reference sequence). Germline trimming cut 4 bases from V and 12 bases from J; bases unmatched to any gene: 17. This CDR3 has 16 residues. As DNA, the CDR3 is TGTGCCAGTAGTAATACCCTTGACAGGGAGAGAGGTCAGCTGTTTTTT. Residues: CASSNTLDRERGQLFF.

The chain links TRBV6-5 to TRBJ1-1; D is possibly TRBD1 (6 bases). This CDR3 has 14 residues. Germline V gives CDR1 MNHEY, CDR2 SVGAGI. V lost 6 bases to trimming and J lost 1 base, with 12 bases between them. CDR3 nucleotide sequence: TGTGCCAGCAGCCAAGGGGGTGGGAACACTGAAGCTTTCTTT. Translated: CASSQGGGNTEAFF.

This clone has more than one count but fewer than ten. The chain carries TRBV6-5 and TRBJ1-1; TRBD1 aligns across 10 bases. CDR3 length: 14 residues. Trimming removed 2 bases from V and 8 bases from J; junction bases left unmatched: 5. CDR1 and CDR2 (germline): MNHEY, SVGAGI. The DNA for the CDR3 is TGTGCCAGCAGTTACGGGACAGGGGCCACCGAAGCTTTCTTT. Amino acid sequence: CASSYGTGATEAFF.

This clone was found once. This sequence joins TRBV6-6 and TRBJ2-5; D perhaps matches TRBD1 (6 bases). The germline CDR1 and CDR2 sequences are MNHNY and SVGAGI (reference sequence). Deletions cut 8 bases from V and 5 bases from J, with 15 bases between. This CDR3 has 13 amino acids. The DNA of the CDR3 is TGTGCCAGCGGAAGGGGGTCTCTGGAGACCCAGTACTTC. Its translation is CASGRGSLETQYF.